What follows are 20 T cell receptor beta chains derived from one specimen sequenced in a study of blood T cell repertoires in COVID-19. Sequencing used immunoSEQ multiplex PCR; TCRdb keeps in-frame clones, though not all of them. This table holds about 270,000 clones, around 82% found once. Sequencing was done on a sample of peripheral blood. These receptors were collected from a woman between 18 and 30 years old with acute or convalescent COVID-19.

J is TRBJ1-5 and V is TRBV6-2 or TRBV6-3; possibly TRBD1 for D (6 bases). The CDR3 extends over 16 amino acids. The germline CDR1 and CDR2 sequences are MNHEY and SVGEGT. The ends were cut back, 1 base at V and 4 bases at J, with 14 bases in the middle. The CDR3 spells CASSYWGGRRNQPQHF. CDR3 DNA sequence: TGTGCCAGCAGTTACTGGGGGGGGCGACGAAATCAGCCCCAGCATTTT.

The chain recombines TRBV2 with TRBJ1-2; tentative D call: TRBD1 (5 bases). Per germline, CDR1 SNHLY and CDR2 FYNNEI. Trimming took off 1 base at V and 7 bases at J, with 13 bases between the two ends. CDR3 size: 14 residues. The CDR3 DNA follows: TGTGCCAGCAGTGAAGGCGTGGGGCGCGCTGGCTACACCTTC. Protein product: CASSEGVGRAGYTF.

V is TRBV28 and J is TRBJ2-2, with TRBD1 identical over 7 bases. CDR1 is MDHEN, CDR2 SYDVKM, per germline. V lost 6 bases and J lost 3; bases outside the gene matches: 4. CDR3 size: 14 residues. The CDR3 DNA reads as TGTGCCAGCAGGAATCAGGGGGACACCGGGGAGCTGTTTTTT. As protein: CASRNQGDTGELFF.

The genes are TRBV4-3 and TRBJ1-2, with D maybe TRBD1 (6 bases). V lost 0 bases and J 7 bases, leaving 15 bases between the germline ends. CDR1 and CDR2 (germline): LGHNA, YSLEER. The length of the CDR3 is 15 residues. CDR3 in DNA: TGCGCCAGCAGCCAAGATTCGACGGGGGGCGGTGGCTACACCTTC. Protein sequence: CASSQDSTGGGGYTF.

CDR3 residues: CASSFRDTQEKLFF. CDR3 in DNA: TGTGCCAGCAGTTTCAGGGACACTCAAGAAAAACTGTTTTTT. The gene calls are TRBV28 and TRBJ1-4; perhaps TRBD1 as D (6 bases). This CDR3 spans 14 amino acids. Germline assignment: CDR1 MDHEN and CDR2 SYDVKM. V was clipped by 3 bases and J by 8 bases, with 13 bases between them.

J is TRBJ1-2 and V is TRBV7-2; TRBD1 might be the D (5 bases). The CDR3 has 13 residues. CDR1 and CDR2 (germline): SGHTA, FQGNSA. The V end lost 2 bases, the J end lost 5 bases, and 9 bases lay between the germline ends. The CDR3 region is CASSLHQGYGYTF. In DNA form, the CDR3 reads TGTGCCAGCAGCTTACACCAGGGATATGGCTACACCTTC.

This rearrangement joins TRBV5-1 to TRBJ1-4; tentative D call: TRBD1 (6 bases). CDR3 length equals 15 residues. V lost 1 base and J lost 11, with 18 bases in between. Germline CDR1 SGHRS, CDR2 YFSETQ. CDR3 nucleotide sequence: TGCGCCAGCAGCTTGAGCTTTGGGACAACCGAGAAACTGTTTTTT. It translates to CASSLSFGTTEKLFF.

A few counts support this clone. This chain connects TRBV7-6 to TRBJ2-7; TRBD2 agrees at 10 bases. This CDR3 comprises 15 residues. Per the germline V gene, CDR1 is SGHVS and CDR2 is FNYEAQ. The V and J ends lost 5 bases and 5 bases, in that order; junction bases with no gene match: 9. CDR3 in DNA: TGTGCCAGCAGCCCCGAGCGGGAGGGGTTCGACGAGCAGTACTTC. Translation: CASSPEREGFDEQYF.

The V call is TRBV7-9, the J call TRBJ2-1, with a tentative D call TRBD2 (6 bases). The CDR3 consists of 15 residues. Trimming left V 2 bases short and J 8 bases short, with 16 bases between. Germline V gene data show CDR1 as SEHNR and CDR2 as FQNEAQ (reference sequence). CDR3 coding DNA: TGTGCCAGCAGCTTAAGACCCGCGGGGCTGGATGAGCAGTTCTTC. It yields the protein CASSLRPAGLDEQFF.

The chain carries TRBV19 and TRBJ2-2, with D unresolved. This CDR3 is built from 15 residues. Germline V CDR1 and CDR2: LNHDA, SQIVND (reference sequence). The V and J ends lost 6 bases and 1 base respectively, with 12 bases between them. CDR3 amino acids: CASRSGYLNTGELFF. The CDR3 DNA reads as TGTGCCAGTAGGTCGGGTTACTTGAACACCGGGGAGCTGTTTTTT.

The chain uses TRBV24-1 and TRBJ2-4; TRBD1 agrees at 9 bases. The CDR3 extends over 18 amino acids. The ends lost 12 bases at V and 0 bases at J; junction bases unmatched: 17. The germline gives CDR1 KGHDR, CDR2 SFDVKD. CDR3 loop: CAPSQTRDRDRAKNIQYF. Here the CDR3 DNA reads TGTGCCCCGTCTCAAACCCGGGACAGGGATCGAGCCAAAAACATTCAGTACTTC.

V usage is TRBV5-6 and J usage is TRBJ2-6; tentative D call: TRBD1 (5 bases). There are 17 residues in the CDR3. Trimming pared 1 base from V and 0 bases from J, leaving 11 bases between. Looked up from germline, CDR1 is SGHDT and CDR2 is YYEEEE. This CDR3 reads CASSLWTSRSGANVLTF. The CDR3 nucleotides are TGTGCCAGCAGCTTGTGGACATCCCGCTCTGGGGCCAACGTCCTGACTTTC.

The chain is built from TRBV15 and TRBJ2-2; D not certain. CDR1 and CDR2 from the germline V gene are LNHNV and YYDKDF (reference sequence). V was pared by 3 bases and J by 6 bases, with 5 bases between. The CDR3 spans 12 residues. CDR3 amino acids: CATSSQAGELFF. The CDR3 DNA is TGTGCCACCAGCAGCCAGGCCGGGGAGCTGTTTTTT.

V gene TRBV4-3 combines with J gene TRBJ1-5; D remains unclear. CDR1 and CDR2 (germline): LGHNA, YSLEER. Deletions cut 1 base from V and 4 bases from J, with 8 bases between. This CDR3 spans 14 amino acids. CDR3 nucleotides: TGCGCCAGCAGCCAAGCCCACAAAAATCAGCCCCAGCATTTT. It is translated as CASSQAHKNQPQHF.

The chain is built from TRBV2 and TRBJ2-5, with TRBD2 matching over 10 bases. There are 15 residues in the CDR3. V trimming: 3 bases; J trimming: 5 bases; junction bases outside the gene matches: 6. The germline V gene has CDR1 SNHLY and CDR2 FYNNEI. The CDR3 region is CASSEASGSLETQYF. The CDR3 DNA reads TGTGCCAGCAGTGAGGCTAGCGGGAGTTTGGAGACCCAGTACTTC.

This clone has a handful of counts. This rearrangement joins TRBV10-3 to TRBJ1-5, with TRBD1 matching 7 bases. J gave up 1 base and V 8 bases, and 5 bases lay outside the gene matches. Germline CDR1 and CDR2: ENHRY and SYGVKD. This CDR3 comprises 14 residues. The CDR3 sequence is CAISPGQSNQPQHF. The CDR3 DNA is TGTGCCATCTCTCCGGGACAGAGCAATCAGCCCCAGCATTTT.

J is TRBJ2-5 and V is TRBV27; 7 nucleotides line up with TRBD2. Germline V gives CDR1 MNHEY, CDR2 SMNVEV (reference sequence). Trimming at V came to 6 bases and at J to 5 bases, leaving 18 bases not matched to a gene. The CDR3 is 17 amino acids. The CDR3 region is CASSYRPSGHIGETQYF. The CDR3 nucleotides are TGTGCCAGCAGCTACCGTCCTAGCGGCCATATAGGGGAGACCCAGTACTTC.

CDR3 amino acids: CASSLDAGGGYTF. DNA of the CDR3: TGTGCCAGCAGCTTAGATGCGGGTGGTGGCTACACCTTC. The rearrangement uses TRBV7-2 and TRBJ1-2; D gene ambiguous. In germline, CDR1 is SGHTA, CDR2 FQGNSA. CDR3 length: 13 residues. With 1 base removed from V and 7 bases from J, the gap between germline ends came to 10 bases.

The chain has TRBV9 and TRBJ2-1; tentatively, D is TRBD2 (5 bases). V was clipped by 5 bases and J by 0 bases, with 15 bases between them. Germline CDR1 SGDLS, CDR2 YYNGEE. This CDR3 region has 16 residues. DNA of the CDR3: TGTGCCAGCAGTCGTTCCCTGGGGAGCTCCTACAATGAGCAGTTCTTC. Protein: CASSRSLGSSYNEQFF.

The V and J genes are TRBV5-1 and TRBJ2-7; D gene uncertain. The germline V gene has CDR1 SGHRS and CDR2 YFSETQ. Trimming removed 4 bases from V and 2 bases from J, with 13 bases in between. The CDR3 has 14 amino acids. The chain's CDR3 is CASSGEVQTYEQYF. The CDR3 region has the DNA TGCGCCAGCAGCGGAGAGGTCCAAACCTACGAGCAGTACTTC.